This T cell receptor (beta chain) was captured by sequencing in a study of beta chain features in type 1 diabetes. Every isolated RNA sample was fully reverse transcribed, so sequencing captured expressed TCRB transcripts. Profiling relied on immunoSEQ multiplex PCR, and the TCRdb table lists in-frame clones only, not all of them. Found here are fewer than 350,000 clones, approximately 16% of them singletons; the top ten hold 0.015%. CDR1 SQVTM and CDR2 ANQGSEA come from the germline V gene. V shed 7 bases and J shed 0 bases, with 7 bases lying between them. This CDR3 contains 12 residues. Concerning this clone itself: What it binds is not known.

Study-wide results and limits: Shortening of TCRB CDR3s, moderate but significant, appeared in all four CD4+ subsets of Type 1 diabetes patients.

The clonotype comes from a man between 18 and 29 years old with type 1 diabetes. V is TRBV29-1 and J is TRBJ2-1, with no clear D. The sample taken for sequencing was naive CD4+ T cells from blood. The CDR3 bases are TGCAGCGCTAAATCCTCCTACAATGAGCAGTTCTTC. Encoded protein: CSAKSSYNEQFF.